The rows below give T cell receptor beta chains drawn from one sample of a study of blood T cells in healthy people across ages. TCRdb passed the 5' RACE reads through MiXCR, listing each CDR3 protein once. The repertoire holds roughly 1.9 million distinct CDR3 sequences, roughly two fifths seen once, with more than 20% in the top ten. The sequenced material came from blood. The receptors derive from a human donor in good health. The CDR3 runs from the conserved cysteine through the conserved F or W. Fields, in order: J gene, clone size, D gene, V gene, CDR3 protein, CDR3 DNA. D genes are given only for firm matches. The size of a clone is reported for some rows only, either as once, few or many, or as a class for expanded clones.

TRBJ2-1 | NA | NA | TRBV29-1 | CSVDWGLDNEQFF | TGCAGCGTTGATTGGGGACTGGACAATGAGCAGTTCTTC
TRBJ2-7 | NA | TRBD1 | TRBV20-1 | CSASRDRTYEQYF | TGCAGTGCTTCCCGGGACAGAACCTACGAGCAGTACTTC
TRBJ2-5 | NA | NA | TRBV29-1 | CSVEGGAIIQETQYF | TGCAGCGTTGAAGGGGGGGCGATAATCCAAGAGACCCAGTACTTC
TRBJ2-3 | NA | TRBD1 | TRBV24-1 | CATSDLDRGRQDTQYF | TGTGCCACCAGTGATTTGGACAGGGGGCGCCAAGATACGCAGTATTTT
TRBJ1-1 | NA | NA | TRBV5-1 | CASSSHGNTEAFF | TGCGCCAGCAGCTCCCATGGGAACACTGAAGCTTTCTTT
TRBJ2-3 | NA | NA | TRBV28 | CASSLNSGGSASTDTQYF | TGTGCCAGCAGTTTGAATAGTGGGGGTAGCGCCTCCACAGATACGCAGTATTTT
TRBJ1-1 | NA | NA | TRBV29-1 | CSVDQGRGTEAFF | TGCAGCGTTGATCAGGGTCGGGGCACTGAAGCTTTCTTT
TRBJ2-1 | once | TRBD2 | TRBV10-3 | CAISEGLAEDDEQFF | TGTGCCATCAGTGAAGGACTAGCGGAAGACGATGAGCAGTTCTTC
TRBJ2-1 | once | NA | TRBV15 | CATSSSLGGRWVYNEQFF | TGTGCCACCAGCAGTTCCTTAGGGGGTAGGTGGGTCTACAATGAGCAGTTCTTC
TRBJ1-5 | NA | NA | TRBV28 | CASSLLALGQPQHF | TGTGCCAGCAGTTTATTGGCGTTGGGTCAGCCCCAGCATTTT
TRBJ1-1 | NA | TRBD1 | TRBV5-1 | CASSLPEPGGAFF | TGCGCCAGCAGTCTGCCGGAGCCAGGGGGAGCTTTCTTT
TRBJ1-6 | few | TRBD1 | TRBV7-8 | CANSKWFRDSDNSPLHF | TGTGCCAACAGCAAGTGGTTCCGGGACAGTGATAATTCACCCCTCCACTTT
TRBJ1-5 | few | NA | TRBV5-5 | CASSLGLSQLSNQPQHF | TGTGCCAGCAGCTTGGGTCTCAGCCAACTTAGCAATCAGCCCCAGCATTTT
TRBJ1-1 | NA | NA | TRBV4-2 | CASSQDPLGGPTEAFF | TGTGCCAGCAGCCAAGATCCATTAGGGGGGCCCACTGAAGCTTTCTTT
TRBJ2-2 | once | TRBD2 | TRBV7-9 | CASIGTSGGRTGELFF | TGTGCCAGCATCGGGACTAGCGGGGGGAGAACCGGGGAGCTGTTTTTT
TRBJ1-2 | many | NA | TRBV16 | CASSQSRVGGGYTF | TGTGCCAGCAGCCAATCCAGGGTTGGCGGGGGCTACACCTTC
TRBJ2-7 | few | TRBD1 | TRBV3-1 | CASSLRDRGGEQYF | TGTGCCAGCAGCCTCCGGGACAGGGGCGGCGAGCAGTACTTC
TRBJ2-1 | few | NA | TRBV4-2 | CASSQQGRNEQFF | TGTGCCAGCAGCCAACAGGGCCGCAATGAGCAGTTCTTC
TRBJ2-5 | NA | NA | TRBV20-1 | CSASKGRTTETQYF | TGCAGTGCTTCAAAGGGGAGGACTACAGAGACCCAGTACTTC
TRBJ2-7 | NA | NA | TRBV4-1 | CASSQGARFYEQYF | TGCGCCAGCAGCCAAGGGGCCAGATTTTACGAGCAGTACTTC
TRBJ1-1 | few | NA | TRBV12-3/TRBV12-4 | CASSFIENTEAFF | TGTGCCAGCAGCTTCATAGAGAACACTGAAGCTTTCTTT
TRBJ1-1 | few | NA | TRBV20-1 | CSARDHRIMNTEAFF | TGCAGTGCTAGAGACCACAGGATTATGAACACTGAAGCTTTCTTT
TRBJ1-2 | NA | TRBD1 | TRBV7-9 | CASSSTTGSNYGYTF | TGTGCCAGCAGCTCAACGACAGGGTCTAACTATGGCTACACCTTC
TRBJ2-7 | few | NA | TRBV11-3 | CASSLEQLSEQYF | TGTGCCAGCAGCTTAGAGCAGCTGAGCGAGCAGTACTTC
TRBJ2-3 | few | NA | TRBV10-3 | CAISGQNPTDTQYF | TGTGCCATCAGCGGACAGAACCCCACAGATACGCAGTATTTT
TRBJ1-2 | NA | TRBD1 | TRBV29-1 | CSVAQGAPGYTF | TGCAGCGTTGCGCAGGGGGCGCCTGGCTACACCTTC
TRBJ1-4 | NA | NA | TRBV20-1 | CSASPGINEKLFF | TGCAGTGCTAGCCCAGGAATTAATGAAAAACTGTTTTTT
TRBJ2-4 | few | NA | TRBV15 | CATSRVGEAKNIQYF | TGTGCCACCAGCAGAGTGGGGGAAGCCAAAAACATTCAGTACTTC
TRBJ1-4 | NA | NA | TRBV28 | CASSRFHADSFLNEKLFF | TGTGCCAGCAGCCGCTTTCATGCTGACAGTTTCCTTAATGAAAAACTGTTTTTT
TRBJ1-2 | few | TRBD1 | TRBV29-1 | CSAYSTGQGAFNYGYTF | TGCAGCGCCTACTCAACCGGACAGGGGGCTTTCAACTATGGCTACACCTTC
TRBJ1-5 | NA | NA | TRBV15 | CATSTRQAGGQPQHF | TGTGCCACCAGCACCCGACAGGCCGGAGGTCAGCCCCAGCATTTT
TRBJ2-7 | few | NA | TRBV7-2 | CASSLFAGGDEQYF | TGTGCCAGCAGCTTATTCGCAGGGGGGGACGAGCAGTACTTC
TRBJ2-3 | few | TRBD2 | TRBV4-2 | CASSHLASGGTVTDTQYF | TGTGCCAGCAGCCACCTCGCGAGCGGGGGGACTGTCACAGATACGCAGTATTTT
TRBJ2-6 | few | TRBD2 | TRBV6-6 | CASLQREYSGANVLTF | TGTGCCAGCCTCCAGCGGGAGTACTCCGGGGCCAACGTCCTGACTTTC